This T cell receptor beta chain was found in a study of CD8+ T cells in alopecia areata. As for the study in general: Tofacitinib ran for 6 to 18 months before 6 months off drug. Severity in treated patients was scored by percentage of scalp area affected.

Reverse transcription of extracted RNA yielded cDNA, which provided the sequencing template. Some clones are missing from TCRdb's copy, which holds only in-frame ones; the method was immunoSEQ multiplex PCR. This sample has about 140,000 clones, with roughly four fifths found just once. Treatment indicated: oral pan-JAK inhibitor, 5-10 mg twice daily. Lesional scalp punch biopsies and peripheral blood were collected from alopecia areata patients. The V gene end was trimmed by 5 bases and the J gene end by 8 bases; junction bases not matched to a gene: 6. Germline lookup yields CDR1 LNHDA and CDR2 SQIVND (reference sequence). This CDR3 spans 13 amino acids.

This receptor was identified in a human donor with alopecia areata. The V gene is TRBV19, the J gene TRBJ1-1; TRBD1 agrees at 9 bases. This material consisted of CD8+ T cells sorted from blood, taken at week 4, from a patient treated with tofacitinib. The CDR3 spells CASSQQGAREAFF. For the CDR3, the DNA is TGTGCCAGTAGTCAACAGGGGGCCCGGGAAGCTTTCTTT.